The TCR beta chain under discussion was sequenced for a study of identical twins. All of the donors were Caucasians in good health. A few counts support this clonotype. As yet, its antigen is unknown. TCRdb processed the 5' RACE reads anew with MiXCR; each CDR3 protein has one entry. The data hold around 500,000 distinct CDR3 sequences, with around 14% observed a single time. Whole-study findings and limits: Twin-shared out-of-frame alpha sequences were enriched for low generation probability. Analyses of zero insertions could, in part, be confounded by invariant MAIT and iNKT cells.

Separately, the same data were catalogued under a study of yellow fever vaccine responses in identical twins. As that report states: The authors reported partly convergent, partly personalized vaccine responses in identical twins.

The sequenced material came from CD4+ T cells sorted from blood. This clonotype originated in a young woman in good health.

CDR3 residues: CAISESSGARNTEAFF. For the CDR3, the DNA is TGTGCCATCAGTGAGTCGAGTGGAGCACGGAACACTGAAGCTTTCTTT. The chain carries TRBV10-3 and TRBJ1-1; no firm D call. Germline CDR1 and CDR2: ENHRY and SYGVKD. The ends were cut back, 0 bases at V and 1 base at J, with 12 bases in the middle. CDR3 length equals 16 residues.